The 6 T cell receptor beta chains in this list originate from one sample, sequenced in a study of T cell responses to AZD1222 COVID-19 vaccine. Here immunoSEQ multiplex PCR was the method, and the copy in TCRdb shows in-frame clones only, minus some. The table lists some 130,000 clones, about nine tenths of them singletons. Sequences were derived from peripheral blood, sampled on day 0 of AZD1222 vaccination. The receptors shown here come from an adult in good health.

The chain has TRBV24-1 and TRBJ2-3; D possibly uses TRBD1 or TRBD2 (5 bases each). Trimming left V 3 bases short and J 2 bases short, with 11 bases between. Germline V CDR1 and CDR2: KGHDR, SFDVKD. The CDR3 contains 15 residues. The CDR3 loop reads CATSDRGPYTDTQYF. For the CDR3, the DNA is TGTGCCACCAGTGATAGGGGACCCTACACAGATACGCAGTATTTT.

About this clone itself: The identical CDR3 is also encoded by other nucleotide sequences in the sample. The rearrangement uses TRBV6-2 or TRBV6-3 and TRBJ1-1; D is unclear. Trimming pared 5 bases from V and 0 bases from J, leaving 7 bases between. CDR1 and CDR2 from the germline V gene are MNHEY and SVGEGT. The CDR3 spans 13 residues. In DNA form, the CDR3 reads TGTGCCAGCAGTCGAGGCATGAACACTGAAGCTTTCTTT. Protein: CASSRGMNTEAFF.

The chain carries TRBV19 and TRBJ2-1; the match to TRBD1 covers 7 bases. The CDR3 spans 16 residues. V gave up 1 base and J gave up 6 bases; unmatched junction bases: 9. Germline V gene sequence: CDR1 LNHDA, CDR2 SQIVND (reference sequence). The CDR3 DNA reads as TGTGCCAGTAGTATAGGTCTCACAGGGGAACTCAATGAGCAGTTCTTC. Amino acids: CASSIGLTGELNEQFF. Variable domain in full (rest from reference TRBV19 and TRBJ2-1): DGGITQSPKYLFRKEGQNVTLSCEQNLNHDAMYWYRQDPGQGLRLIYYSQIVNDFQKGDIAEGYSVSREKKESFPLTVTSAQKNPTAFYLCASSIGLTGELNEQFFGPGTRLTVL.

The chain carries TRBV7-6 and TRBJ1-1, with D perhaps TRBD1 (5 bases). The CDR3 contains 15 residues. The ends were cut back, 0 bases at V and 1 base at J, with 9 bases in the middle. The germline V gene encodes CDR1 SGHVS and CDR2 FNYEAQ. CDR3 amino acids: CASSLARGPNTEAFF. The CDR3 DNA reads TGTGCCAGCAGCTTAGCCCGGGGCCCGAACACTGAAGCTTTCTTT.

Only one count was recorded for this clone. The chain joins TRBV5-1 to TRBJ1-2; a weak D match, TRBD1 (6 bases). V was pared by 4 bases and J by 8 bases, with 18 bases between. CDR3 length: 14 residues. The germline V gene has CDR1 SGHRS and CDR2 YFSETQ. CDR3 bases: TGCGCCAGCAGCGAAACGACAGGACGGTGGGGCTACACCTTC. Its protein product is CASSETTGRWGYTF. The full variable domain, its missing parts supplied by reference TRBV5-1 and TRBJ1-2, is KAGVTQTPRYLIKTRGQQVTLSCSPISGHRSVSWYQQTPGQGLQFLFEYFSETQRNKGNFPGRFSGRQFSNSRSEMNVSTLELGDSALYLCASSETTGRWGYTFGSGTRLTVV.

The rearrangement joins TRBV10-2 to TRBJ1-5; D not resolved. The length of the CDR3 is 13 residues. V was clipped by 3 bases and J by 3 bases, with 6 bases between them. Germline V gene data show CDR1 as WSHSY and CDR2 as SAAADI. CDR3 sequence (DNA): TGCGCCAGCAGTGACACCAACAATCAGCCCCAGCATTTT. It codes for CASSDTNNQPQHF.